This T cell receptor (beta chain) was documented in a study of OX40 agonist ivuxolimab in advanced cancers. This clone was seen only once. Assay used: immunoSEQ multiplex PCR; TCRdb lists only in-frame clones, some missing. There are about 59,000 clones in the sample; under 95% occur only once, and roughly 12% lies in the top ten. Germline CDR1 SGHTA, CDR2 FQGNSA. The CDR3 loop spans 15 amino acids. The V gene end was trimmed by 5 bases and the J gene end by 4 bases; junction bases not matched to a gene: 7. The receptor's source is an adult with an advanced solid tumor such as melanoma, head and neck, liver or kidney cancer. The gene calls are TRBV7-2 and TRBJ2-1; the match to TRBD1 covers 8 bases. Sample: CD4+ or CD8+ T cells sorted from blood, taken in a trial of the OX40 agonist ivuxolimab. CDR3 coding DNA: TGTGCCAGCAGCAGCAGGACAGGGATGTACAATGAGCAGTTCTTC. The encoded protein is CASSSRTGMYNEQFF.